This T cell receptor beta chain was retrieved from a study of shared clonotypes between healthy human individuals. Overall study context: CD8 memory received one plate per donor, CD8 naive two, CD4 memory three and CD4 naive three.

The donors were all Caucasian adults (living in Nashville, Tennessee). Assay: immunoSEQ multiplex PCR; the TCRdb copy retains only in-frame clones and omits some. The table has under 2,500,000 clones, around 95% seen once. CDR3 length equals 15 residues. Germline CDR1 and CDR2: MGHRA and YSYEKL. J gave up 7 bases and V 4 bases, and 11 bases lay outside the gene matches. The clonotype originates from a young man in good health. Sequencing used naive CD4+ T cells sorted from blood. As to subset: CD45RA+ positively selected. V and J are TRBV4-1 and TRBJ1-1, with 8 positions matching TRBD1. The CDR3 spells CASSRPDREIDEAFF. DNA of the CDR3: TGCGCCAGCAGCCGCCCGGACAGGGAAATTGATGAAGCTTTCTTT.